The sequence of this T cell receptor beta chain was determined in a study of cytomegalovirus exposure and HLA in healthy donors. At the level of the study: Assignment to the Caucasian-associated ancestry cluster applied to approximately 80% of the approximately 400 genotyped donors. General observations from the study: Relative to the roughly 690-donor mean, N-insertions were reportedly fewer in an Asian-associated ancestry cluster in a later analysis. When analyzed later, a missense DCLRE1C variant was found to be linked to TCR beta V- and J-gene trimming. Segments of the TCR beta V type were, in most cases, productive about 90% or about 30% of the time in an earlier analysis.

Germline CDR1 is SEHNR and CDR2 is FQNEAQ (reference sequence). CDR3 length: 16 amino acids. Points on this clone: Its specificity is not known. The junction departs from the called germline gene at one end, perhaps through a read error.

The PCR was carried out with 60 Vbeta primers and 13 Jbeta primers. Measured with immunoSEQ multiplex PCR; TCRdb has only the in-frame clones, and not every one. The sample has approximately 170,000 clones, around 80% seen once. The rearrangement uses TRBV7-9 and TRBJ2-7; tentatively, D is TRBD2 (5 bases). Sequencing was performed on PBMCs. The TCR sequence derives from a woman aged 45-65 years in good health and CMV-seropositive. CDR3 coding DNA: TGTTCCAGCAGCTTGGTCGCAGCGGAACGCTCCTACGAGCAGTACTTC. It translates to CSSSLVAAERSYEQYF. The full variable domain, in which reference TRBV7-9 and TRBJ2-7 provide the parts outside the CDR3, is DTGVSQNPRHKITKRGQNVTFRCDPISEHNRLYWYRQTLGQGPEFLTYFQNEAQLEKSRLLSDRFSAERPKGSFSTLEIQRTEQGDSAMYLCSSSLVAAERSYEQYFGPGTRLTVT.